This TCR beta chain comes out of a study of OX40 agonist ivuxolimab in advanced cancers. For the study at large: Enrollees could have had prior anti-PD-1, anti-PD-L1 or anti-CTLA-4 therapy, which about 42% had received.

Study findings and constraints: Among the lowest levels of clonal expansion were found in partial responders at 0.1-3.0 mg/kg.

A note on this clone: No antigen is known for it.

The repertoire was sequenced with immunoSEQ multiplex PCR; TCRdb's copy has only in-frame clones and lacks some. The top ten clones hold approximately 1.6% of a sample with 45,000 to 55,000 clones, around 80% of them seen once. CDR1 is LNHNV, CDR2 YYDKDF, per germline (reference sequence). This CDR3 is built from 13 residues. Trimming took off 0 bases at V and 2 bases at J, with 3 bases between the two ends. The specimen comprised CD4+ or CD8+ T cells sorted from blood, sampled in a trial of the OX40 agonist ivuxolimab. The clonotype originates from an adult with an advanced solid tumor such as melanoma, head and neck, liver or kidney cancer. The V call is TRBV15, the J call TRBJ2-3; no definite D call. The CDR3 region is CATSRDPTDTQYF. CDR3 nucleotides: TGTGCCACCAGCAGAGATCCCACAGATACGCAGTATTTT. Full variable domain (remainder filled in from reference TRBV15 and TRBJ2-3): DAMVIQNPRYQVTQFGKPVTLSCSQTLNHNVMYWYQQKSSQAPKLLFHYYDKDFNNEADTPDNFQSRRPNTSFCFLDIRSPGLGDTAMYLCATSRDPTDTQYFGPGTRLTVL.